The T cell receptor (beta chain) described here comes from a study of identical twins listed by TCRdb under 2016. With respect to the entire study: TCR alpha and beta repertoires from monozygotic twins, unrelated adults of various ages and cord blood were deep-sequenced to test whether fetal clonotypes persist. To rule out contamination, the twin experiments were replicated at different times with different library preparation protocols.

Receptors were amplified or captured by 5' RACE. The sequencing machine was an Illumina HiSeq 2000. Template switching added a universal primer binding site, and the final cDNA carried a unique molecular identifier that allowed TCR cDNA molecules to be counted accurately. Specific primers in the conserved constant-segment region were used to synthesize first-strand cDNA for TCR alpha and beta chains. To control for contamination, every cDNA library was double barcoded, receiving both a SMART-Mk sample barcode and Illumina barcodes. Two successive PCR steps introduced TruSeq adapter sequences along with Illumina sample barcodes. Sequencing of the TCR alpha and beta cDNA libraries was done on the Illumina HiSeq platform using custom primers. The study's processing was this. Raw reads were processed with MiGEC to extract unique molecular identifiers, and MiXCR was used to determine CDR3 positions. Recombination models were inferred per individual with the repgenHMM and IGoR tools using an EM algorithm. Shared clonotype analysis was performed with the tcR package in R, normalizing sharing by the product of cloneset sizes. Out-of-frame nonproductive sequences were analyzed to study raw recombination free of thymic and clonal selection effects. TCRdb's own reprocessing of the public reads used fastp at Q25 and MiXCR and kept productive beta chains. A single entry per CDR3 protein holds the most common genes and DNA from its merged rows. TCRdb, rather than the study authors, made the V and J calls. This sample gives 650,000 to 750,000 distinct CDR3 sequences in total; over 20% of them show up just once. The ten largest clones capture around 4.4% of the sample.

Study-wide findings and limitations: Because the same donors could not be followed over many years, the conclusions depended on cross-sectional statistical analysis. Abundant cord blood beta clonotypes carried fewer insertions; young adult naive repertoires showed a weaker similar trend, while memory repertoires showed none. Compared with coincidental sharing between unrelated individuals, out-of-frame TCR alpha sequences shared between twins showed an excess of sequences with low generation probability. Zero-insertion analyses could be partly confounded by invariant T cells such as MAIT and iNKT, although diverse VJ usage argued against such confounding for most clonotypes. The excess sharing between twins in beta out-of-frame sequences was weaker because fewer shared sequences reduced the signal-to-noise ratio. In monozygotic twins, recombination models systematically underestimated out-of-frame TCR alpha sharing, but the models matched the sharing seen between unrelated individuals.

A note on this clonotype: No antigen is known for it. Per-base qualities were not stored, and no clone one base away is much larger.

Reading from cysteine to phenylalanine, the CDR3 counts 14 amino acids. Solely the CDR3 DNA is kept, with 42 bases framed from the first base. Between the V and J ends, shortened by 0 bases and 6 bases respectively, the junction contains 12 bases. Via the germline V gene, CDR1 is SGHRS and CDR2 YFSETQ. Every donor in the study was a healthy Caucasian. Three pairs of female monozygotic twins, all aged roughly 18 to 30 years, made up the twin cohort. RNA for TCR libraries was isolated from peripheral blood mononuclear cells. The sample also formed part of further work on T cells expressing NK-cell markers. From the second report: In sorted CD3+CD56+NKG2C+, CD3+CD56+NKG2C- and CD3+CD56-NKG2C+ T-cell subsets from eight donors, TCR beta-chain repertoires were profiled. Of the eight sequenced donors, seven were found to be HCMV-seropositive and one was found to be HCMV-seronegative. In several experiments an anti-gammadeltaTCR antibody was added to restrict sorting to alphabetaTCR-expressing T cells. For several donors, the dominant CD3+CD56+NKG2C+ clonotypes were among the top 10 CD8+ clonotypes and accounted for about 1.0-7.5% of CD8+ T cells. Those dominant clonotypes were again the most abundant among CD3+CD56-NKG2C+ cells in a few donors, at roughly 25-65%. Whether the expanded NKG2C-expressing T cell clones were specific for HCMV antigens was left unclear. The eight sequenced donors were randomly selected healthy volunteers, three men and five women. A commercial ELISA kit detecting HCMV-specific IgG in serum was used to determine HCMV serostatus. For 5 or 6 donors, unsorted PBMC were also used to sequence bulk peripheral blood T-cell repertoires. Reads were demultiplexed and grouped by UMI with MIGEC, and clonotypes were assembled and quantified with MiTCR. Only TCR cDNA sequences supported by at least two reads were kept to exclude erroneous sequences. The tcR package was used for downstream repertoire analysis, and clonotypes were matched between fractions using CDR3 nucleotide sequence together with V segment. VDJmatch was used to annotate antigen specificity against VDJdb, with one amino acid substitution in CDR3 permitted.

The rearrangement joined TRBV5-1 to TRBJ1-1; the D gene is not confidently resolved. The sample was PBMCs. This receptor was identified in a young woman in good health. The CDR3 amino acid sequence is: CASSLGPRPAEAFF. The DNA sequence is TGCGCCAGCAGCTTGGGTCCTCGCCCGGCTGAAGCTTTCTTT. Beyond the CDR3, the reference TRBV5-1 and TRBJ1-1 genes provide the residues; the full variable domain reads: KAGVTQTPRYLIKTRGQQVTLSCSPISGHRSVSWYQQTPGQGLQFLFEYFSETQRNKGNFPGRFSGRQFSNSRSEMNVSTLELGDSALYLCASSLGPRPAEAFFGQGTRLTVV.